Reported below is one T cell receptor beta chain. Antigen specificity is unknown. Negative isolation yielded CD8+ and CD4+ T cells; FACS enriched TEMRA cells. These data come from a study of CD8 T cells in Susac syndrome. Across the study: The Susac syndrome patients were therapy-naive, on corticosteroids, or on intravenous immunoglobulin alone at blood draw.

Trimming cost V 4 bases and J 0 bases; bases outside gene matches: 8. Germline V gene lookup returns CDR1 SGHVS and CDR2 FQNEAQ. The CDR3 sequence is 16 residues long. With random hexamers, reverse transcription was performed on about 0.45 to 1 ug of RNA. The CDR3 of TCR beta was amplified by immunoSEQ multiplex PCR across 54 Vbeta and 13 Jbeta. TCRdb recomputed calls from the immunoSEQ multiplex PCR reads with MiXCR, one row per CDR3 protein. The repertoire has more than 150,000 distinct CDR3 sequences, 85% to 95% of them found once; the top ten carry around 0.16%. The study's findings and limits: The authors found 15 to 20 Susac-specific public clones in total CD8+ repertoires and about five in CD8+ TEMRA repertoires.

The rearrangement links TRBV7-8 to TRBJ1-1, with 7 nucleotides matching TRBD1. The sample consisted of CD8+ T cells from PBMCs. This sequence originates from a human donor with Susac syndrome. CDR3 residues: CASSWVRGEMNTEAFF. CDR3 DNA: TGTGCCAGCAGCTGGGTCAGGGGGGAAATGAACACTGAAGCTTTCTTT.